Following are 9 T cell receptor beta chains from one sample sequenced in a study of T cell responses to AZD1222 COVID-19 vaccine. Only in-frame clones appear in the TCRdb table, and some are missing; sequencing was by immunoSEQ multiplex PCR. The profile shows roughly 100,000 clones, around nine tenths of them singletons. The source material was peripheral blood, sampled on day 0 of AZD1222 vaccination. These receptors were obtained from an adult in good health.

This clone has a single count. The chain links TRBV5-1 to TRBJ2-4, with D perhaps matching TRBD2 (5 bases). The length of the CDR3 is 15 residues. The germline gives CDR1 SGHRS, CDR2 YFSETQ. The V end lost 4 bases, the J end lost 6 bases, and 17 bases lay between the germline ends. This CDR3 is CASSPEGSHGNIQYF. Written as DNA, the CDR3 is TGCGCCAGCAGCCCGGAAGGGAGCCACGGAAACATTCAGTACTTC.

CDR3 sequence (DNA): TGCGCCAGCAGCTTGGCCGGGGGAAACTATGGCTACACCTTC. It translates to CASSLAGGNYGYTF. V is TRBV5-1 and J is TRBJ1-2; TRBD1 is a possible D gene (5 bases). The V end lost 0 bases, the J end lost 2 bases, and 8 bases lay between the germline ends. This CDR3 has 14 residues. The germline gives CDR1 SGHRS, CDR2 YFSETQ.

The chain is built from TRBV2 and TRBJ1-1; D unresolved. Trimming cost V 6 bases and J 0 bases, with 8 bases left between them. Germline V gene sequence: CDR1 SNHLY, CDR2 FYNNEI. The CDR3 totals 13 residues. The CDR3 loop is CASRIGMNTEAFF. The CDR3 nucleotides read TGTGCCAGCAGGATTGGGATGAACACTGAAGCTTTCTTT.

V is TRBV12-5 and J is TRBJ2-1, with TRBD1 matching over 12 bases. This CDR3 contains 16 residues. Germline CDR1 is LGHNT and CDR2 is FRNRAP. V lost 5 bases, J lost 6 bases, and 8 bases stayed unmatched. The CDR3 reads CASGTPGTGGLNEQFF. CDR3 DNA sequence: TGTGCTAGTGGTACCCCCGGGACAGGGGGCCTCAATGAGCAGTTCTTC.

The CDR3 loop is CASSPGASSYNSPLHF. The CDR3 nucleotides are TGTGCCAGCAGTCCCGGGGCGAGCTCCTATAATTCACCCCTCCACTTT. The chain couples TRBV28 to TRBJ1-6; a weak D match, TRBD1 (5 bases). Germline V lookup: CDR1 MDHEN, CDR2 SYDVKM. The CDR3 is 16 amino acids. With 5 bases removed from V and 0 bases from J, the gap between germline ends came to 11 bases.

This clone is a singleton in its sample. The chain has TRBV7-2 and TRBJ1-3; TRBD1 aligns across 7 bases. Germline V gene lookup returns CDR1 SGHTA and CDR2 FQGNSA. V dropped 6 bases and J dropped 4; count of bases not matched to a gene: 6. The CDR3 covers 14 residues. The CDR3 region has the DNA TGTGCCAGCAGGCCAGGGGGGTCCGGAAACACCATATATTTT. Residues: CASRPGGSGNTIYF.

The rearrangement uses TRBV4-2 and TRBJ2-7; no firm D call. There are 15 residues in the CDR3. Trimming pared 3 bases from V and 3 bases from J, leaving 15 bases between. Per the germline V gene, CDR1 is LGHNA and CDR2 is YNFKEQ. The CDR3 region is CASSQSRASLYEQYF. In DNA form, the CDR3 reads TGTGCCAGCAGCCAGAGTCGGGCCTCCCTCTACGAGCAGTACTTC.

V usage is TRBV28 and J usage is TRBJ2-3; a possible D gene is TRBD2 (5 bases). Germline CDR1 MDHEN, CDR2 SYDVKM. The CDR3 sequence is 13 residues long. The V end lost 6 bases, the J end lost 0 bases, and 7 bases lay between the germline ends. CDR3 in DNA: TGTGCCAGCAGCGGGATCAGCACAGATACGCAGTATTTT. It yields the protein CASSGISTDTQYF.

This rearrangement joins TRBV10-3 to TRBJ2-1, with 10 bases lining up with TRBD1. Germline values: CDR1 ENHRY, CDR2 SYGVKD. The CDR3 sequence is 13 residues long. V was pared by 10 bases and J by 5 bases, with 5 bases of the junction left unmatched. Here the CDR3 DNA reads TGTGCCAGCCGGGACAGGGGTGACAATGAGCAGTTCTTC. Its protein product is CASRDRGDNEQFF.